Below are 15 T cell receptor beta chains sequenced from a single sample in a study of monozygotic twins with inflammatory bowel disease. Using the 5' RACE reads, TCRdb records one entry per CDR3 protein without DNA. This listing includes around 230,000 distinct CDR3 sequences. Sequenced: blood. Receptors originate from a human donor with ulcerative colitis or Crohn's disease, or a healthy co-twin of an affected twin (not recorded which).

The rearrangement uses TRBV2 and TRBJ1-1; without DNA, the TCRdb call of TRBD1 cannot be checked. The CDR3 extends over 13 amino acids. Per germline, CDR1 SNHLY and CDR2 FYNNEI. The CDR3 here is CASGWTGRTEAFF.

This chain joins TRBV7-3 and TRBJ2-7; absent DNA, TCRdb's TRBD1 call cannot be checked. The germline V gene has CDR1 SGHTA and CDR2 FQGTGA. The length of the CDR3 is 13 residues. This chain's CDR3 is CASSLNVGVEQYF.

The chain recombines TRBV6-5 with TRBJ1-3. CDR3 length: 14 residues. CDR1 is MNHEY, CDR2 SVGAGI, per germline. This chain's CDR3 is CASSYQGPGNTIYF.

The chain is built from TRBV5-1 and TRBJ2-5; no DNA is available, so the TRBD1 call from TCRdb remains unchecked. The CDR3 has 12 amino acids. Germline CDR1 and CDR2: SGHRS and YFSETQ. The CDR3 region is CASSDREETQYF.

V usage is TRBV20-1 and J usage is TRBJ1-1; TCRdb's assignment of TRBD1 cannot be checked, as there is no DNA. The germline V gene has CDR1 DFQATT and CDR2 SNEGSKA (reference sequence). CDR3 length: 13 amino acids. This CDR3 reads CSAIGTGVTEAFF.

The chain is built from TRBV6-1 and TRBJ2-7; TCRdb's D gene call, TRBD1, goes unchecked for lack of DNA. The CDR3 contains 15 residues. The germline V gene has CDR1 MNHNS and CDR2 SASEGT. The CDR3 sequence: CASSNPGGVAYEQYF.

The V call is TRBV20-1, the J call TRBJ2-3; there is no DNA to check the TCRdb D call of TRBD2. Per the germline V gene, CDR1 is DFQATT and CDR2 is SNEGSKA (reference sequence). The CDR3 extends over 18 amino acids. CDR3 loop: CSTQFSLRGWAVTDTQYF.

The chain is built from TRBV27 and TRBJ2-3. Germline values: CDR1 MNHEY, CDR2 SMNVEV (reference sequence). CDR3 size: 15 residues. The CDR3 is CASSLAGEYTDTQYF.

This CDR3 reads CASSSREAQHF. This chain uses TRBV6-1 with TRBJ1-5. The CDR3 covers 11 residues. Germline lookup yields CDR1 MNHNS and CDR2 SASEGT.

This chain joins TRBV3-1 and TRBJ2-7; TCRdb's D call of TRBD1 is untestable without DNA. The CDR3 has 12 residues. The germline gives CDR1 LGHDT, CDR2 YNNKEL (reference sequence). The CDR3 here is CASSQPGGEQYF.

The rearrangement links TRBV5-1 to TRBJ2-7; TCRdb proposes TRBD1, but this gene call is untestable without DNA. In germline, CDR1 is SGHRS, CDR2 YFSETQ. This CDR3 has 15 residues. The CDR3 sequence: CASSLGDRGAYEQYF.

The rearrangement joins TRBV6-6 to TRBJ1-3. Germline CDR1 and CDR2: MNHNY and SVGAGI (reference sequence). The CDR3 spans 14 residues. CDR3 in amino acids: CASSYDNSGNTIYF.

This CDR3 reads CASRWGDTTDTQYF. The rearrangement joins TRBV5-1 to TRBJ2-3; TCRdb proposes TRBD1, but this gene call is untestable without DNA. Germline V gives CDR1 SGHRS, CDR2 YFSETQ. The CDR3 is 14 amino acids. The full variable domain, its missing parts supplied by reference TRBV5-1 and TRBJ2-3, is KAGVTQTPRYLIKTRGQQVTLSCSPISGHRSVSWYQQTPGQGLQFLFEYFSETQRNKGNFPGRFSGRQFSNSRSEMNVSTLELGDSALYLCASRWGDTTDTQYFGPGTRLTVL.

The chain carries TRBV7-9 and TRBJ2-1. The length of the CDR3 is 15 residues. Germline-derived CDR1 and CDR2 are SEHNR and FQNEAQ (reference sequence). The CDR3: CASSLTSGPYNEQFF.

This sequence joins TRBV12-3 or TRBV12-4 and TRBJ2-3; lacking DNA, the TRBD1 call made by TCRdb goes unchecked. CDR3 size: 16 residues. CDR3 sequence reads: CASSLSTGGFTDTQYF.